This is a list of T cell receptor beta chains from one sample in a study of T cell changes during pregnancy in multiple sclerosis. This table comes from immunoSEQ multiplex PCR, and its TCRdb copy is limited to in-frame clones, with some not included. The data show 43,000 or so clones, more than 85% seen once. The material sequenced was peripheral blood, taken in the third trimester of pregnancy. These receptor sequences come from a female donor with multiple sclerosis, enrolled in a pregnancy study. CDR3s include the opening cysteine and the closing phenylalanine or tryptophan. A D gene is named only where the DNA matches it firmly. For some rows the clone size is stated as once, few or many, or as a class when expanded; others skip it.

j_call cdr3_length v_call d_call clone_size cdr3_nt cdr3_aa
TRBJ1-1 13 TRBV25-1 TRBD1 . TGTGCCAGCAGGACCACAGGGGGCACTGAAGCTTTCTTT CASRTTGGTEAFF
TRBJ2-7 14 TRBV7-9 TRBD2 . TGTGCCAGCAGCTCTAGCGGGAGCCCGTCCGAGCAGTACTTC CASSSSGSPSEQYF
TRBJ1-5 14 TRBV5-1 TRBD1 . TGCGCCAGCAGCCCAACAGGGGGTGGCCAGCCCCAGCATTTT CASSPTGGGQPQHF
TRBJ1-3 16 TRBV18 TRBD1 . TGTGCCAGCTCACCAAAACAGGGGGTGTCTGGAAACACCATATATTTT CASSPKQGVSGNTIYF
TRBJ2-1 15 TRBV10-3 . . TGTGCCATCAGTGAGATGAGGGAGTCCTACAATGAGCAGTTCTTC CAISEMRESYNEQFF
TRBJ1-1 13 TRBV5-1 . . TGCGCCAGCAGCTTCGGACAGAACACTGAAGCTTTCTTT CASSFGQNTEAFF
TRBJ1-1 16 TRBV7-2 . . TGTGCCAGCAGCTCTCATACGGGTCCCTCGAACACTGAAGCTTTCTTT CASSSHTGPSNTEAFF
TRBJ2-1 14 TRBV27 TRBD1 . TGTGCCAGCAGAGCCGGGACAGTCTACAATGAGCAGTTCTTC CASRAGTVYNEQFF
TRBJ1-1 14 TRBV7-3 . . TGTGCCAGCAGCTTAATGCCGGGGGGAACTGAAGCTTTCTTT CASSLMPGGTEAFF
TRBJ2-3 16 TRBV4-1 . . TGCGCCAGCAGCCACCTTAGCGGAGGGAGCACAGATACGCAGTATTTT CASSHLSGGSTDTQYF
TRBJ2-5 13 TRBV7-3 . . TGTGCCAGCAGCTTAACCAGGGAAGAGACCCAGTACTTC CASSLTREETQYF
TRBJ2-3 14 TRBV27 . . TGTGCCAGCAGTTTACGACAGATAGTAGATACGCAGTATTTT CASSLRQIVDTQYF
TRBJ2-5 16 TRBV9 TRBD1 . TGTGCCAGCAGCTTATCGGGACAGGGGGTTGGAGAGACCCAGTACTTC CASSLSGQGVGETQYF
TRBJ1-3 16 TRBV11-1 . . TGTGCCAGCAGCGCCGGCCAGGGGAGCTCTGGAAACACCATATATTTT CASSAGQGSSGNTIYF
TRBJ2-5 13 TRBV6-5 . . TGTGCCAGCAATAGCGGTTATCAAGAGACCCAGTACTTC CASNSGYQETQYF
TRBJ1-4 15 TRBV11-3 TRBD1 . TGTGCCAGCAGCCTAGCGACAGGGGCTAATGAAAAACTGTTTTTT CASSLATGANEKLFF
TRBJ2-7 15 TRBV6-1 . . TGTGCCAGCTGTGTGGGTTGGAGCGGAGCCTACGAGCAGTACTTC CASCVGWSGAYEQYF
TRBJ2-2 13 TRBV6-6 . . TGTGCCAGCACTACAGGGAATTCCGGGGAGCTGTTTTTT CASTTGNSGELFF
TRBJ2-5 17 TRBV7-3 TRBD2 . TGTGCCAGCAGCTCACACTCACTAGCGGGAGCGGGGGAGACCCAGTACTTC CASSSHSLAGAGETQYF
TRBJ1-1 16 TRBV14 . . TGTGCCAGCAGCCAAAGAACAGCCATTATAAACACTGAAGCTTTCTTT CASSQRTAIINTEAFF
TRBJ2-5 14 TRBV11-3 . . TGTGCCAGCAGCTTTCAAGTGGCGGCAGAGACCCAGTACTTC CASSFQVAAETQYF
TRBJ1-5 17 TRBV5-5 TRBD1 . TGTGCCAGCAGTTTAACCCCCGGGACAGGGCGCAATCAGCCCCAGCATTTT CASSLTPGTGRNQPQHF
TRBJ2-5 13 TRBV6-5 . . TGTGCCAGCAGTCACCGACAGCAAGAGACCCAGTACTTC CASSHRQQETQYF
TRBJ1-2 15 TRBV5-1 . . TGCGCCAGCAGCTTGAGGGGACAAGCCCCTTATGGCTACACCTTC CASSLRGQAPYGYTF
TRBJ2-3 15 TRBV19 TRBD1 once TGTGCCAGTAGTCTCCGGGACAGGATCACAGATACGCAGTATTTT CASSLRDRITDTQYF
TRBJ2-7 17 TRBV7-9 . . TGTGCCAGCAGCCCAAACGAGGGACTTCCAAGCTCCTACGAGCAGTACTTC CASSPNEGLPSSYEQYF
TRBJ1-5 13 TRBV2 . . TGTGCCAGCAGTGAAGTAGGGGATCAGCCCCAGCATTTT CASSEVGDQPQHF
TRBJ2-7 11 TRBV29-1 TRBD2 . TGCAGCGTTTTCGGGGGGTACGAGCAGTACTTC CSVFGGYEQYF
TRBJ2-5 14 TRBV7-2 TRBD1 . TGTGCCAGCAGCGCCGGAGGCAGGGGGGAGACCCAGTACTTC CASSAGGRGETQYF
TRBJ2-7 13 TRBV30 TRBD2 . TGTGCCCTTCAAAGGCGGGGGGGCTACGAGCAGTACTTC CALQRRGGYEQYF
TRBJ1-6 15 TRBV5-4 TRBD1 . TGTGCCAGCAGCTTACTACAGGGGGTGAATTCACCCCTCCACTTT CASSLLQGVNSPLHF
TRBJ2-2 15 TRBV28 TRBD1 . TGTGCCAGCACCCCGGGACAGGGATACACCGGGGAGCTGTTTTTT CASTPGQGYTGELFF
TRBJ1-4 15 TRBV30 . . TGTGCCTGGAGTCTCCATGGGGGCACAAATGAAAAACTGTTTTTT CAWSLHGGTNEKLFF
TRBJ2-7 15 TRBV11-3 TRBD2 . TGTGCCAGCAGCCCGTGGACTAGCGACTCCTACGAGCAGTACTTC CASSPWTSDSYEQYF
TRBJ2-1 16 TRBV28 . . TGTGCCAGCAGTCTAAGCGGGCCCCCCTCCTACAATGAGCAGTTCTTC CASSLSGPPSYNEQFF
TRBJ2-1 15 TRBV7-2 TRBD2 . TGTGCCAGCAGCTTAGGAGGAGCGGGAGGCAATGAGCAGTTCTTC CASSLGGAGGNEQFF
TRBJ2-7 15 TRBV27 TRBD2 . TGTGCCAGCAGTTCTTATCTAGCGGGAGGCGATGAGCAGTACTTC CASSSYLAGGDEQYF
TRBJ2-5 14 TRBV5-4 TRBD1 . TGTGCCAGCAGCTTACAGGGGGCAGAAGAGACCCAGTACTTC CASSLQGAEETQYF
TRBJ2-5 16 TRBV6-4 TRBD1 . TGTGCCAGCAGTCCCGGGACAGGGGGCGCCGTGGAGACCCAGTACTTC CASSPGTGGAVETQYF
TRBJ2-1 18 TRBV29-1 TRBD2 . TGCAGCGTTGGAGGGACTAGCGGACTTCACAGCACGTACAATGAGCAGTTCTTC CSVGGTSGLHSTYNEQFF
TRBJ2-7 15 TRBV7-9 TRBD1 . TGTGCCAGCAGCTGGGACAGGGTAGGTGCCTACGAGCAGTACTTC CASSWDRVGAYEQYF
TRBJ2-7 13 TRBV11-3 . once TGTGCCAGCAGCTCCGGAGTAGGTGACGAGCAGTACTTC CASSSGVGDEQYF
TRBJ2-3 11 TRBV20-1 TRBD2 . TGCAGTGCTAGAGGAGCGGGAAGGGGGTATTTT CSARGAGRGYF
TRBJ2-3 15 TRBV5-1 TRBD2 . TGCGCCAGCAGCTTACGACTAGCGGGAGGAGATACGCAGTATTTT CASSLRLAGGDTQYF
TRBJ2-1 16 TRBV6-5 TRBD2 . TGTGCCAGCAGTTACCCTACGACTAGCGGGAGGGCCATGCAGTTCTTC CASSYPTTSGRAMQFF
TRBJ2-7 11 TRBV7-2 . . TGTGCCAGCAGCCTTTTCTACGAGCAGTACTTC CASSLFYEQYF
TRBJ2-2 15 TRBV30 TRBD1 . TGTGCCTGGATAAAGTGGGACAGGGCGACCGGGGAGCTGTTTTTT CAWIKWDRATGELFF
TRBJ2-7 17 TRBV2 TRBD2 . TGTGCCAGCATTGAGCCATTTAGCGGGAGCACTACCTACGAGCAGTACTTC CASIEPFSGSTTYEQYF
TRBJ2-7 14 TRBV7-9 TRBD1 . TGTGCCAGCAGTTTATTCGAGGACAGGGACGAGCAGTACTTC CASSLFEDRDEQYF
TRBJ2-2 14 TRBV27 TRBD2 . TGTGCCAGCAGTATATCTAGCGGGTTGGGGGAGCTGTTTTTT CASSISSGLGELFF